Included here is one T cell receptor beta chain sequence, with context. V shed 8 bases and J 4 bases; nucleotides not matched to a gene: 8. The CDR3 runs to 14 residues. Germline V gene data show CDR1 as MNHNY and CDR2 as SVGAGI (reference sequence). This sample is drawn from a study of immune evolution from preneoplasia to lung adenocarcinoma. The method was immunoSEQ multiplex PCR; TCRdb's version includes in-frame clones alone and lacks a portion of them. This table holds 3,000 to 4,500 clones, roughly 75% found once. Input material: FFPE adjacent normal lung tissue. This TCR was sampled from a person between 60 and 79 years old with lung adenocarcinoma. V is TRBV6-6 and J is TRBJ2-3; 8 bases are a match to TRBD2. In DNA, the CDR3 is TGTGCCAGCCGTCCCCGGGAGGGAGCAGATACGCAGTATTTT. Protein sequence: CASRPREGADTQYF.